The 3 T cell receptor beta chains listed next were all sequenced from one sample in a study of T cell repertoires in cytomegalovirus infection. TCRdb re-called the reads through MiXCR, storing one row per CDR3 protein. The data hold around 25,000 distinct CDR3 sequences, with approximately 18% observed a single time. No antigen is known for these receptors. The source material was CD8+ T cells from cultured PBMCs, sampled from culture after CMV antigen stimulation. The source is a human donor in good health (CMV status not recorded). Some clones in this sample may be carry-over from other donors' samples.

This clonotype occurred many times. CDR3 nucleotides: TGTGCCAGCAGCGGGGGACTAGCGGGGGGGCGCTATAACACCGGGGAGCTGTTTTTT. It codes for CASSGGLAGGRYNTGELFF. The chain employs TRBV11-2 and TRBJ2-2, with TRBD2 matching 16 bases. J gave up 2 bases and V 5 bases, and 8 bases lay outside the gene matches. This CDR3 spans 19 amino acids. Germline values: CDR1 SGHAT, CDR2 FQNNGV.

This clonotype was seen a few times. The chain couples TRBV12-3 or TRBV12-4 to TRBJ1-1; tentative D call: TRBD1 (6 bases). This CDR3 is 13 amino acids long. V lost 5 bases, J lost 6 bases, and 13 bases lay in between. This CDR3 is CASSIPQGAEAFF. The CDR3 nucleotides read TGTGCCAGCAGTATACCACAGGGAGCTGAAGCTTTCTTT.

This clonotype was seen more than once but under ten times. The gene calls are TRBV5-6 and TRBJ2-5, with TRBD1 matching over 7 bases. Germline V gives CDR1 SGHDT, CDR2 YYEEEE. V was pared by 4 bases and J by 4 bases, with 10 bases of the junction left unmatched. CDR3 length equals 15 residues. The CDR3 loop is CASSPPRGPRETQYF. The CDR3, as DNA: TGTGCCAGCAGCCCCCCTAGGGGGCCTAGAGAGACCCAGTACTTC.